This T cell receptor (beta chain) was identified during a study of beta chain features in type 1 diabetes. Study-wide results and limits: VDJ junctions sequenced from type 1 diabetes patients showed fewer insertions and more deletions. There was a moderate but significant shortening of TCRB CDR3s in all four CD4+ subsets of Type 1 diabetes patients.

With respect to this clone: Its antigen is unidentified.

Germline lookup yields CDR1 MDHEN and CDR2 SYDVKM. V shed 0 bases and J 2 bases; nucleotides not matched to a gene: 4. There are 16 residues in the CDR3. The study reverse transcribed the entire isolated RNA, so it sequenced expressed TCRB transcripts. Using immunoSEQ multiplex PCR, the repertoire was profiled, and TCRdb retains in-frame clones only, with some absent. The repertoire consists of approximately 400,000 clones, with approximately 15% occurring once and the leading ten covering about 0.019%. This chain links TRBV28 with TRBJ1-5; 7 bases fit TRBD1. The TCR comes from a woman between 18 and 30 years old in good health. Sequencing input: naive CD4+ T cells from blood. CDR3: CASSLWTGSGNQPQHF. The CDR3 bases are TGTGCCAGCAGTTTATGGACAGGGTCAGGCAATCAGCCCCAGCATTTT.